The clone carrying this T cell receptor (beta chain) was seen just once. The sample belongs to a study of sequential checkpoint blockade in melanoma. As to treatment: randomized to nivolumab then ipilimumab (arm A) or the reverse (arm B). From thawed PBMCs, live CD3+CD8+ cells negative for CD19 and CD56 were sorted. Trimming removed 10 bases from V and 0 bases from J, with 24 bases in between. Germline CDR1 is LNHDA and CDR2 is SQIVND (reference sequence). This CDR3 spans 17 amino acids. The protocol was immunoSEQ multiplex PCR, while the TCRdb copy is restricted to in-frame clones and leaves out a portion. This sample has about 10,000 clones; approximately 73% occur once, and the top ten carry more than 30%.

Sequences were derived from CD8+ T cells sorted from blood (inferred from file names), sampled from a patient given nivolumab and ipilimumab in sequence. The receptor was derived from a human donor with melanoma. The chain uses TRBV19 and TRBJ1-1; the D gene is possibly TRBD1 (6 bases). The CDR3 DNA is TGTGCCACTTCGATATTAGCAGGGGTTTCCTTGAACACTGAAGCTTTCTTT. Protein: CATSILAGVSLNTEAFF.